Given below is one T cell receptor beta chain in context. What it recognizes is unknown. Trimming took 1 base from V and 0 from J; bases not matched to a gene: 6. Germline CDR1 DFQATT, CDR2 SNEGSKA (reference sequence). CDR3 length equals 15 residues. The sample belongs to a study of CD8 T cells in ankylosing spondylitis. Study-wide findings and caveats: Significantly higher representation of disease-linked clones was reported for matched ankylosing spondylitis synovial fluid.

TCRdb reprocessed the 5' RACE reads via MiXCR and lists one record per CDR3 protein. In the table there are about 250,000 distinct CDR3 sequences, over 15% of which are singletons. The clonotype comes from a male donor with ankylosing spondylitis or in good health (not recorded which). Input material: blood, either unsorted or a sorted T cell fraction (not recorded which). The gene calls are TRBV20-1 and TRBJ2-7; TRBD1 agrees at 7 bases. The CDR3 reads CSARAAGTVSYEQYF. The CDR3 DNA reads TGCAGTGCTAGAGCTGCCGGGACAGTCTCCTACGAGCAGTACTTC.